These 6 T cell receptor beta chains were all obtained from the same sample, sequenced in a study of blood T cell repertoires in COVID-19. Some clones are missing from TCRdb's copy, which holds only in-frame ones; the method was immunoSEQ multiplex PCR. The table has fewer than 200,000 clones, under 85% seen once; the top ten hold about 1.2%. The sample comprised peripheral blood. These TCRs come from a man aged 55 to 70 who had recovered from COVID-19.

This chain connects TRBV18 to TRBJ2-3, with TRBD2 identical over 10 bases. V dropped 3 bases and J dropped 2; count of bases not matched to a gene: 5. This CDR3 comprises 16 residues. Looked up from germline, CDR1 is KGHSH and CDR2 is LQKENI. CDR3 protein: CASSPFSGGNTDTQYF. The CDR3, as DNA: TGTGCCAGCTCACCTTTTAGCGGGGGGAACACAGATACGCAGTATTTT.

The sample holds many counts of this clone. Additional DNA sequences in this sample encode the identical CDR3. The chain joins TRBV6-5 to TRBJ2-2; D gene ambiguous. CDR3 length equals 12 residues. Trimming cost V 7 bases and J 3 bases, with 6 bases left between them. Germline V gene lookup returns CDR1 MNHEY and CDR2 SVGAGI. CDR3: CASTRDTGELFF. CDR3 bases: TGTGCCAGCACTCGGGACACCGGGGAGCTGTTTTTT.

This clone was observed once. The chain employs TRBV14 and TRBJ1-1, with a possible D match to TRBD1 (6 bases). Trimming removed 5 bases at V and 0 bases at J, with 7 bases between. CDR1 is SGHDN and CDR2 is FVKESK in the germline V gene. This CDR3 contains 13 residues. CDR3 sequence (DNA): TGTGCCAGCAGCGGACAGTTGAACACTGAAGCTTTCTTT. It translates to CASSGQLNTEAFF.

This sequence joins TRBV19 and TRBJ1-1; D gene uncertain. CDR1 and CDR2 (germline): LNHDA, SQIVND (reference sequence). The length of the CDR3 is 13 residues. V lost 6 bases, J lost 1 base, and 9 bases lay in between. CDR3 sequence: CASRKNSNTEAFF. CDR3 in DNA: TGTGCCAGTAGAAAAAACTCGAACACTGAAGCTTTCTTT.

V is TRBV9 and J is TRBJ2-5; 11 bases match TRBD2. Trimming cost V 4 bases and J 2 bases; bases outside gene matches: 4. Germline V gene lookup returns CDR1 SGDLS and CDR2 YYNGEE. The CDR3 spans 15 residues. The DNA for the CDR3 is TGTGCCAGCAGCATGACTAGCGGGGCTCAAGAGACCCAGTACTTC. Translating gives CASSMTSGAQETQYF.

The chain joins TRBV12-5 to TRBJ2-7; no clear D gene. V lost 4 bases and J lost 7, with 11 bases in between. The CDR3 covers 12 residues. CDR1 is LGHNT, CDR2 FRNRAP, per germline. The chain's CDR3 is CASGYLLGEQYF. DNA for the CDR3: TGTGCTAGTGGTTATCTTCTAGGAGAGCAGTACTTC.